This T cell receptor beta chain was sequenced during a study of low-dose radiotherapy and immunotherapy resistance in tumors. Across the whole study: The study delivered 0.5 Gy per fraction every 2 weeks to Cohort 1, totaling 6.5 Gy. Those assigned to Cohort 2 were treated with 1 Gy per fraction every two weeks (13 Gy in total over 26 weeks).

This clonotype was seen at least ten times. The CDR3 contains 14 residues. Germline assignment: CDR1 SGHAT and CDR2 FQNNGV. V shed 5 bases and J shed 0 bases, with 10 bases lying between them. Covering alpha and beta chains, TRAV- and TRBV-specific primers were used for the first-strand cDNA. A roughly 20-cycle PCR with a constant-region primer and V-primer adapter amplified TCRs. TCRdb re-analysed the reads in MiXCR, keeping a single row per CDR3 protein. The table lists about 64,000 distinct CDR3 sequences, 26% of them singletons. Time point specified: before trial treatment. The therapy administered to donors comprised nivolumab, ipilimumab, aspirin, low-dose cyclophosphamide and low-dose radiotherapy. The presence of advanced solid tumors lacking tumor-infiltrating lymphocytes characterized eligible patients.

The material was PBMCs, obtained before treatment. This rearrangement joins TRBV11-2 to TRBJ2-5; maybe TRBD1 (5 bases). The receptor's source is a male donor with rectosigmoid adenocarcinoma. The CDR3, as DNA: TGTGCCAGCAGCGCAGACAGCAACCAAGAGACCCAGTACTTC. Its protein product is CASSADSNQETQYF.